The sequence of this T cell receptor (beta chain) was determined in a study of blood T cells in healthy people across ages. It was with a sample-barcoded 5' primer and a J-beta primer mix that a second PCR of about 6 to 11 cycles was run. Using its own MiXCR run on the 5' RACE reads, TCRdb lists one record per CDR3 protein. This repertoire shows some 790,000 distinct CDR3 sequences, around 30% found once; its top ten account for roughly 17%. The V end was cut by 8 bases, the J end by 2 bases, with 16 bases between. Germline V gene data show CDR1 as MNHEY and CDR2 as SVGAGI. This CDR3 spans 14 amino acids. This clonotype was seen many times. Approximately 9.1 milliliters was the volume of peripheral blood drawn from each donor.

This receptor was identified in a woman older than 75 in good health. Sequenced material: blood. The chain joins TRBV6-5 to TRBJ2-7; possibly TRBD2 for D (5 bases). The CDR3 DNA reads as TGTGCCAGCGCCGGGAACAGCCCCCCCTACGAGCAGTACTTC. This sequence encodes CASAGNSPPYEQYF.